This TCR beta chain was sequenced for a study of blood T cells in healthy people across ages. Study-wide findings and caveats: With naive T cell percentage, TCR beta diversity showed a strong correlation. Per-million-T-cell TCR beta diversity fell roughly linearly with age.

A second PCR, run for roughly 7 to 12 cycles, used a sample-barcoded 5' primer plus a J-beta primer mix. Through a template-switch adaptor with 12 random nucleotides, each cDNA molecule received a tag. TCRdb recomputed calls from the 5' RACE reads with MiXCR, one row per CDR3 protein. The repertoire holds approximately 1.5 million distinct CDR3 sequences, with around 36% as singletons. This clonotype was observed a few times. Its antigen remains unidentified. Trimming pared 0 bases from V and 4 bases from J, leaving 13 bases between. This CDR3 is built from 15 residues. Germline V gene lookup returns CDR1 SGHRS and CDR2 YFSETQ.

The sequencing sample was made of blood. This sequence joins TRBV5-1 and TRBJ1-2; D is possibly TRBD1 (6 bases). This clonotype originated in a woman in her 30s in good health. The CDR3 DNA sequence: TGCGCCAGCAGCTTGGACCAAGTACAGGGCTATGGCTACACCTTC. Its translation is CASSLDQVQGYGYTF.